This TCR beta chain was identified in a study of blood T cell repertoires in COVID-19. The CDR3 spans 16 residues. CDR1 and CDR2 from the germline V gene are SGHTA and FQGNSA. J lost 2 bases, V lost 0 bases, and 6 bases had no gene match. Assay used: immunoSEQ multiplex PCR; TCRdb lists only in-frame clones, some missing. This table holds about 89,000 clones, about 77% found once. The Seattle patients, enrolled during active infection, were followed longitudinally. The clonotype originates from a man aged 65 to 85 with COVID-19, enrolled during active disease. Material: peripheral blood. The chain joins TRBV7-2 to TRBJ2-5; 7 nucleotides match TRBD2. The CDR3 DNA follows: TGTGCCAGCAGCTTAGCCTGGGGCGGGGGACAAGAGACCCAGTACTTC. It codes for CASSLAWGGGQETQYF.